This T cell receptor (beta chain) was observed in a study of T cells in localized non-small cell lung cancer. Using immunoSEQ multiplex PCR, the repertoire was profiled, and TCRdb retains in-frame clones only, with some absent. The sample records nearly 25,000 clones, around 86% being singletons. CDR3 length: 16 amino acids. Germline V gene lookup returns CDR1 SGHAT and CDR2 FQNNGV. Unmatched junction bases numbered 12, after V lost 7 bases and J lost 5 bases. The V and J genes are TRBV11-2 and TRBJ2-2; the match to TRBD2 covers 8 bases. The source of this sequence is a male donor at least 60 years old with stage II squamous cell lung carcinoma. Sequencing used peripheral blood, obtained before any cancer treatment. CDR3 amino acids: CASNGLARRGTGELFF. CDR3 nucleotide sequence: TGTGCCAGCAACGGACTAGCCCGGCGAGGGACCGGGGAGCTGTTTTTT.